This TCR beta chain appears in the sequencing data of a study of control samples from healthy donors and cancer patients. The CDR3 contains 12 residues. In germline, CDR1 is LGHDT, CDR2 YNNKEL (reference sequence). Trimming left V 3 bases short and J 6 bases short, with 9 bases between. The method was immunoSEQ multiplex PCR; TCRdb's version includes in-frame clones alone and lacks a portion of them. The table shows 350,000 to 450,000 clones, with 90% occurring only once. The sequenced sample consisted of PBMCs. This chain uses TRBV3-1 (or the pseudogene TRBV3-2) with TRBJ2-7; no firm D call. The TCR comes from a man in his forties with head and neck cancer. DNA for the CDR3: TGTGCCAGCAGCCAGCGTGGGTTCGAGCAGTACTTC. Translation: CASSQRGFEQYF.